Following are 16 T cell receptor beta chains from one sample sequenced in a study of CD8+ T cells in alopecia areata. RNA extraction and reverse transcription yielded cDNA as sequencing template. The repertoire was sequenced with immunoSEQ multiplex PCR; TCRdb's copy has only in-frame clones and lacks some. The sample holds about 200,000 clones, roughly 57% seen once. The specimen was CD4+ T cells sorted from blood, collected at week 0. The receptors were sampled from a human donor with alopecia areata.

This chain connects TRBV18 to TRBJ2-1; 9 bases agree with TRBD2. The CDR3 totals 16 residues. The germline V gene has CDR1 KGHSH and CDR2 LQKENI. V was pared by 2 bases and J by 0 bases, with 2 bases of the junction left unmatched. CDR3 amino acids: CASSPRLADSYNEQFF. The DNA for the CDR3 is TGTGCCAGCTCACCAAGACTAGCGGACTCCTACAATGAGCAGTTCTTC.

The chain joins TRBV5-1 to TRBJ1-2, with TRBD1 as a possible D gene (5 bases). CDR1 SGHRS and CDR2 YFSETQ come from the germline V gene. Trimming took 4 bases from V and 5 from J, leaving 18 bases between them. The CDR3 spans 15 residues. The chain's CDR3 is CASSTSSGTGYGYTF. The CDR3 coding sequence is TGCGCCAGCAGCACCTCTTCCGGGACGGGATATGGCTACACCTTC.

This clone is medium-sized by share. V gene TRBV28 combines with J gene TRBJ1-3; perhaps TRBD1 as D (6 bases). Germline-derived CDR1 and CDR2 are MDHEN and SYDVKM. There are 14 residues in the CDR3. The germline V and J ends were trimmed by 9 bases and 0 bases, with 12 bases remaining between them. The CDR3 region has the DNA TGTGCCAGTACCACAGGGAGCTCTGGAAACACCATATATTTT. Protein product: CASTTGSSGNTIYF.

V is TRBV5-1 and J is TRBJ1-1; D may be TRBD1 (5 bases). From germline, CDR1 is SGHRS and CDR2 YFSETQ. V lost 3 bases and J 5 bases, leaving 14 bases between the germline ends. CDR3 length: 14 residues. The CDR3 sequence: CASSWETRGTEAFF. As DNA, the CDR3 is TGCGCCAGCAGCTGGGAAACAAGGGGAACTGAAGCTTTCTTT.

This clone showed up just a few times. V gene TRBV2 combines with J gene TRBJ1-2; tentatively, D is TRBD1 (5 bases). Germline CDR1 reads SNHLY; CDR2 reads FYNNEI. This CDR3 spans 14 amino acids. V shed 5 bases and J shed 6 bases, with 16 bases lying between them. The CDR3 here is CASSSGPGRDGYTF. The CDR3 DNA follows: TGTGCCAGCAGTTCTGGACCGGGACGAGATGGCTACACCTTC.

In its sample, this clone was seen a few times. Germline and junction disagree at one end, which may indicate a read error. The V call is TRBV9, the J call TRBJ2-6, with TRBD1 matching 7 bases. CDR3 size: 13 residues. The germline V gene encodes CDR1 SGDLS and CDR2 YYNGEE. The CDR3 DNA sequence: TGTGCCAGCAGCGTAGATTCCAGGACAGGCCCCTATTTC. The encoded protein is CASSVDSRTGPYF.

V and J are TRBV4-1 and TRBJ1-1; D uncertain. V was pared by 5 bases and J by 5 bases, with 15 bases between. Per germline, CDR1 MGHRA and CDR2 YSYEKL. This CDR3 spans 14 amino acids. CDR3 DNA: TGCGCCAGCAGCACCCCTCCAAGGAGAACTGAAGCTTTCTTT. Protein product: CASSTPPRRTEAFF.

J is TRBJ2-5 and V is TRBV5-6; no clear D. The DNA end lines up better with TRBJ2-7; the J call may be wrong. The CDR3 contains 11 residues. Germline V lookup: CDR1 SGHDT, CDR2 YYEEEE. CDR3 nucleotide sequence: TGTGCCAGCAGCCTTAACTACGAGCAGTACTTC. This gives the protein CASSLNYEQYF.

This chain connects TRBV7-9 to TRBJ2-7; 12 nucleotides align to TRBD2. CDR3 length: 14 residues. With 3 bases clipped from V and 6 bases from J, the junction kept 3 bases outside the gene matches. Germline V gene data show CDR1 as SEHNR and CDR2 as FQNEAQ (reference sequence). CDR3 region: CASSFLAGGAEQYF. In DNA, the CDR3 is TGTGCCAGCAGCTTCCTAGCGGGAGGGGCCGAGCAGTACTTC.

The chain couples TRBV27 to TRBJ2-7; 9 bases are a match to TRBD2. V dropped 5 bases and J dropped 2; count of bases not matched to a gene: 7. The CDR3 covers 15 residues. Per germline, CDR1 MNHEY and CDR2 SMNVEV (reference sequence). The CDR3 loop is CASSLRLAETYEQYF. CDR3 sequence (DNA): TGTGCCAGCAGTCTCAGACTAGCGGAAACCTACGAGCAGTACTTC.

The rearrangement uses TRBV5-1 and TRBJ2-7; D perhaps matches TRBD1 (5 bases). V was cut by 2 bases and J by 6 bases, with 12 bases left in between. The CDR3 sequence is 13 residues long. Germline V gene data show CDR1 as SGHRS and CDR2 as YFSETQ. The DNA of the CDR3 is TGCGCCAGCAGCTTTCAGGGTAACGGCGAGCAGTACTTC. Translated, it gives CASSFQGNGEQYF.

This chain joins TRBV6-5 and TRBJ2-1; perhaps TRBD2 as D (7 bases). V lost 5 bases and J 6 bases, leaving 14 bases between the germline ends. Germline CDR1 is MNHEY and CDR2 is SVGAGI. This CDR3 has 14 residues. For the CDR3, the DNA is TGTGCCAGCAGTGTACAGGGAGGGCCCAATGAGCAGTTCTTC. As protein: CASSVQGGPNEQFF.

This chain joins TRBV19 and TRBJ2-1, with 10 bases fitting TRBD2. The CDR3 is 15 amino acids. CDR1 and CDR2 (germline): LNHDA, SQIVND (reference sequence). Losses at the gene ends were 5 bases for V and 8 bases for J; bases not matched to a gene: 9. CDR3 DNA: TGTGCCAGTAGTGTCGGGACTAGCGCTTCGCATGAGCAGTTCTTC. Residues: CASSVGTSASHEQFF.

This chain joins TRBV29-1 and TRBJ1-4; D is perhaps TRBD1 (5 bases). The CDR3 totals 15 residues. Trimming took off 6 bases at V and 0 bases at J, with 14 bases between the two ends. Germline assignment: CDR1 SQVTM and CDR2 ANQGSEA. In DNA, the CDR3 is TGCAGCGTCATGGGACTGACGGCAACTAATGAAAAACTGTTTTTT. It specifies CSVMGLTATNEKLFF.

V gene TRBV9 combines with J gene TRBJ2-3; unclear D gene. CDR1 SGDLS and CDR2 YYNGEE come from the germline V gene. Trimming stripped 4 bases from V and 7 bases from J, with 7 bases between. The CDR3 contains 11 residues. DNA for the CDR3: TGTGCCAGCAGCCTCCACTATACGCAGTATTTT. It encodes CASSLHYTQYF.

The V call is TRBV4-1, the J call TRBJ2-7; 10 nucleotides agree with TRBD1. From germline, CDR1 is MGHRA and CDR2 YSYEKL. Germline trimming cut 3 bases from V and 6 bases from J; bases unmatched to any gene: 17. This CDR3 is built from 18 residues. CDR3 region: CASSQSFRDRGNRVEQYF. As DNA, the CDR3 is TGCGCCAGCAGCCAGTCCTTCCGGGACAGGGGTAACCGGGTCGAGCAGTACTTC.